These T cell receptor beta chains were read from a single sample in a study of OX40 agonist ivuxolimab in advanced cancers. Only in-frame clones appear in the TCRdb table, and some are missing; sequencing was by immunoSEQ multiplex PCR. The sample has around 76,000 clones; approximately 95% are singletons. The starting material was CD4+ or CD8+ T cells sorted from blood, obtained in a trial of the OX40 agonist ivuxolimab. These TCRs come from an adult with an advanced solid tumor such as melanoma, head and neck, liver or kidney cancer. CDR3s include the opening cysteine and the closing phenylalanine or tryptophan. A D gene is named only where the DNA matches it firmly. Size is stated for part of the rows, as once, few or many counts, or as a class when the clone is expanded.

.	14	TRBV4-2	.	TRBJ1-1	CASSYGQGGTEAFF	TGTGCCAGCAGCTACGGACAAGGGGGCACTGAAGCTTTCTTT
.	13	TRBV5-4	few	TRBJ2-7	CASSLGRSYEQYF	TGTGCCAGCAGCTTGGGACGGAGCTACGAGCAGTACTTC
TRBD2	18	TRBV4-3	.	TRBJ2-1	CASSQAGTSPSSYNEQFF	TGCGCCAGCAGCCAAGCCGGGACTAGCCCGAGCTCCTACAATGAGCAGTTCTTC
.	16	TRBV4-1	.	TRBJ2-5	CASSQGRGAVQETQYF	TGCGCCAGCAGCCAAGGGAGGGGAGCGGTCCAAGAGACCCAGTACTTC
.	13	TRBV29-1	once	TRBJ1-1	CSVVTGGNTEAFF	TGCAGCGTTGTGACTGGTGGAAACACTGAAGCTTTCTTT
.	15	TRBV28	.	TRBJ1-2	CASSLGERGARGYTF	TGTGCCAGCAGTTTGGGGGAAAGGGGCGCGCGGGGCTACACCTTC
TRBD1	18	TRBV7-9	.	TRBJ2-7	CASSPAQPRTGEAYEQYF	TGTGCCAGCAGCCCTGCCCAGCCCCGGACAGGGGAGGCCTACGAGCAGTACTTC
.	15	TRBV15	.	TRBJ1-3	CATSRDRGDGNTIYF	TGTGCCACCAGCAGAGATCGAGGGGATGGAAACACCATATATTTT
.	15	TRBV23-1	.	TRBJ1-5	CASSQSRQENQPQHF	TGCGCCAGCAGTCAATCACGACAAGAGAATCAGCCCCAGCATTTT
.	15	TRBV28	.	TRBJ1-5	CASSLWARGSQPQHF	TGTGCCAGCAGTTTATGGGCCAGGGGAAGTCAGCCCCAGCATTTT
.	14	TRBV27	.	TRBJ2-7	CASSTLYTSHEQYF	TGTGCCAGCAGCACATTATATACTAGCCACGAGCAGTACTTC
TRBD1	18	TRBV4-1	.	TRBJ2-2	CASSQDIRGTGGPGELFF	TGCGCCAGCAGCCAAGATATCAGGGGGACAGGGGGCCCCGGGGAGCTGTTTTTT
.	14	TRBV7-6	once	TRBJ2-2	CASSPGTGTGELFF	TGTGCCAGCAGCCCTGGCACGGGGACCGGGGAGCTGTTTTTT
.	13	TRBV9	.	TRBJ2-7	CASSVETNYEQYF	TGTGCCAGCAGCGTAGAAACGAACTACGAGCAGTACTTC
TRBD2	18	TRBV11-2	.	TRBJ2-3	CASSLAWGSGASTDTQYF	TGTGCCAGCAGCTTAGCTTGGGGTAGCGGGGCCAGCACAGATACGCAGTATTTT
.	11	TRBV4-1	.	TRBJ2-7	CASSQSYEQYF	TGCGCCAGCAGCCAGTCCTACGAGCAGTACTTC
TRBD2	16	TRBV10-3	.	TRBJ2-3	CAISPPGGGLTDTQYF	TGTGCCATCAGTCCCCCCGGGGGGGGACTCACAGATACGCAGTATTTT
.	12	TRBV19	.	TRBJ2-7	CASSMAPAEQYF	TGTGCCAGTAGTATGGCTCCGGCAGAGCAGTACTTC
.	14	TRBV29-1	.	TRBJ1-2	CSGEVQTANYGYTF	TGCAGCGGGGAGGTACAGACGGCGAACTATGGCTACACCTTC
.	15	TRBV15	.	TRBJ1-2	CATSSRGTSLYGYTF	TGTGCCACCAGCTCCCGCGGGACATCGCTCTATGGCTACACCTTC
.	14	TRBV5-5	.	TRBJ2-7	CASSLLGRTYEQYF	TGTGCCAGCAGCTTGCTGGGGAGGACCTACGAGCAGTACTTC
.	15	TRBV6-6	.	TRBJ1-3	CASSSRDTAVNTIYF	TGTGCCAGCAGTTCCCGGGACACCGCTGTTAACACCATATATTTT
.	15	TRBV5-1	.	TRBJ2-1	CASSLGGHLYNEQFF	TGCGCCAGCAGCTTGGGGGGACACCTTTACAATGAGCAGTTCTTC
.	15	TRBV16	once	TRBJ2-7	CASSPGAELTYEQYF	TGTGCCAGCAGCCCTGGTGCTGAACTAACCTACGAGCAGTACTTC
TRBD1	14	TRBV28	.	TRBJ1-1	CASSPDRGPRKAFF	TGTGCCAGCAGTCCCGACAGGGGGCCTCGGAAAGCTTTCTTT
.	15	TRBV9	.	TRBJ2-3	CASSVDGGVTDTQYF	TGTGCCAGCAGCGTAGACGGGGGCGTTACAGATACGCAGTATTTT
TRBD1	16	TRBV19	.	TRBJ1-6	CASSSLTQGKNSPLHF	TGTGCCAGCAGTTCCCTCACACAGGGGAAGAATTCACCCCTCCACTTT
TRBD2	16	TRBV4-3	.	TRBJ2-1	CASSVRLAGAYNEQFF	TGCGCCAGCAGCGTAAGACTAGCGGGGGCCTACAATGAGCAGTTCTTC
.	13	TRBV7-9	.	TRBJ1-5	CASSLESNQPQHF	TGTGCCAGCAGCTTAGAGAGCAATCAGCCCCAGCATTTT
TRBD2	15	TRBV29-1	.	TRBJ2-1	CSVGGTELTSDEQFF	TGCAGCGTTGGAGGGACGGAACTGACTAGCGATGAGCAGTTCTTC
TRBD1	16	TRBV2	once	TRBJ1-1	CASSETGGGLNTEAFF	TGTGCCAGCAGCGAGACAGGGGGCGGCCTGAACACTGAAGCTTTCTTT
TRBD2	20	TRBV2	.	TRBJ2-3	CASSDRTSGVPPFWTDTQYF	TGTGCCAGCAGTGATCGGACTAGCGGGGTCCCACCTTTTTGGACAGATACGCAGTATTTT
.	14	TRBV27	.	TRBJ1-5	CASSPGPVFQPQHF	TGTGCCAGCAGCCCCGGTCCTGTTTTTCAGCCCCAGCATTTT
.	14	TRBV2	.	TRBJ2-7	CASSPAGDLYEQYF	TGTGCCAGCAGTCCCGCAGGGGACCTCTACGAGCAGTACTTC
TRBD2	18	TRBV4-3	.	TRBJ2-5	CASSQEARDYGGEETQYF	TGCGCCAGCAGCCAAGAAGCCCGGGACTACGGGGGGGAAGAGACCCAGTACTTC
.	15	TRBV28	.	TRBJ2-7	CASRIYTGIVNEQYF	TGTGCCAGCAGAATATATACAGGGATAGTGAACGAGCAGTACTTC
.	14	TRBV10-3	.	TRBJ2-7	CAISGDEGVFEQYF	TGTGCCATCAGCGGAGATGAGGGGGTGTTCGAGCAGTACTTC
TRBD2	16	TRBV4-3	.	TRBJ2-4	CASSLSGRTAKNIQYF	TGCGCCAGCAGCCTAAGCGGGAGAACGGCCAAAAACATTCAGTACTTC
.	13	TRBV5-8	.	TRBJ2-3	CASSWDEADTQYF	TGTGCCAGCAGCTGGGACGAGGCAGATACGCAGTATTTT
.	14	TRBV27	.	TRBJ2-7	CASSFGGGAYEQYF	TGTGCCAGCAGTTTCGGTGGGGGAGCCTACGAGCAGTACTTC
TRBD2	16	TRBV9	.	TRBJ2-1	CASSSQGLAAPHEQFF	TGTGCCAGCAGCTCCCAGGGACTAGCGGCCCCCCATGAGCAGTTCTTC
.	14	TRBV27	.	TRBJ2-6	CASSPFSGANVLTF	TGTGCCAGCAGTCCATTCTCTGGGGCCAACGTCCTGACTTTC
TRBD2	15	TRBV7-6	.	TRBJ2-3	CASSLRGSSQDTQYF	TGTGCCAGCAGCTTGCGCGGGAGCTCGCAAGATACGCAGTATTTT